Described below is a single T cell receptor beta chain sequence and its context. These data come from a study of blood T cell repertoires in COVID-19. On the study more broadly: Some COVID-19 samples were acute and others convalescent; all came from the United States, Italy and Spain. The analysed material was cDNA or gDNA that came from T cells, B-cell-depleted T cells, or PBMCs.

Profiling relied on immunoSEQ multiplex PCR, and the TCRdb table lists in-frame clones only, not all of them. The table shows approximately 70,000 clones, with around 93% occurring only once. Germline V gene sequence: CDR1 MDHEN, CDR2 SYDVKM. V dropped 6 bases and J dropped 1 base, with 13 bases sitting between them. The CDR3 loop spans 14 amino acids. The chain uses TRBV28 and TRBJ2-7, with TRBD1 as a possible D gene (6 bases). Sequenced input: peripheral blood. The clonotype was recovered from an older woman with active COVID-19. In DNA, the CDR3 is TGTGCCAGCAGACCGACAGGTTCTTCCTACGAGCAGTACTTC. Its protein is CASRPTGSSYEQYF. Full variable domain (outside the CDR3, taken from reference TRBV28 and TRBJ2-7): DVKVTQSSRYLVKRTGEKVFLECVQDMDHENMFWYRQDPGLGLRLIYFSYDVKMKEKGDIPEGYSVSREKKERFSLILESASTNQTSMYLCASRPTGSSYEQYFGPGTRLTVT.